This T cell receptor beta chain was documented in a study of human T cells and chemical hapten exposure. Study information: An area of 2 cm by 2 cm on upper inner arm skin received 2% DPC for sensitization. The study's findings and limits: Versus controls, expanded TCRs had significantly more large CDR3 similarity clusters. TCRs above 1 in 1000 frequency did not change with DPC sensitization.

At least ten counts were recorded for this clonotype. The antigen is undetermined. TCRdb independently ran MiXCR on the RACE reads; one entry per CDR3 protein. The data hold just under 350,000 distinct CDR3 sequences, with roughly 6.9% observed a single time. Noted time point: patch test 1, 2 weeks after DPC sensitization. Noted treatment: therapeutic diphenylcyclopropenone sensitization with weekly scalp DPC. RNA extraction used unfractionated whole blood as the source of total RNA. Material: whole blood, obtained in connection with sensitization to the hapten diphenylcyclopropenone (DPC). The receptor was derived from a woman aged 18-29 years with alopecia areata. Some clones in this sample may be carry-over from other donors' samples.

CDR3 in DNA: TGTGCCAGCAGTTACGGTACAGCCACCGGGGAGCTGTTTTTT. The encoded protein is CASSYGTATGELFF. This rearrangement joins TRBV6-2 or TRBV6-3 to TRBJ2-2; D call uncertain. V gave up 2 bases and J gave up 4 bases, with 8 bases separating them. CDR1 and CDR2 (germline): MNHEY, SVGEGT. The CDR3 extends over 14 amino acids.